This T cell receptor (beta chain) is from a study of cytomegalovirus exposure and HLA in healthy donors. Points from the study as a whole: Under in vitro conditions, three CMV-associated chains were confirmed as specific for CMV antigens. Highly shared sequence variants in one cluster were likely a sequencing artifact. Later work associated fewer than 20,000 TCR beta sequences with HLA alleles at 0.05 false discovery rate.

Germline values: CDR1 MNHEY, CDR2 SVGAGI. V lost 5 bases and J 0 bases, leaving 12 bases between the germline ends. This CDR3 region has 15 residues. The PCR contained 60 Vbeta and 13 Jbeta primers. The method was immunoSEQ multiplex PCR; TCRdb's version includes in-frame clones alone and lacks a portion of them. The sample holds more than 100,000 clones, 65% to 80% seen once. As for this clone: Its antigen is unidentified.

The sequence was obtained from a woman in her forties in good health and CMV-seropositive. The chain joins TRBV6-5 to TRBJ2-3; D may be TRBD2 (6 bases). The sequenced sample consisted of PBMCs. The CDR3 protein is CASSMTRSSTDTQYF. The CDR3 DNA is TGTGCCAGCAGTATGACTAGATCTAGCACAGATACGCAGTATTTT.